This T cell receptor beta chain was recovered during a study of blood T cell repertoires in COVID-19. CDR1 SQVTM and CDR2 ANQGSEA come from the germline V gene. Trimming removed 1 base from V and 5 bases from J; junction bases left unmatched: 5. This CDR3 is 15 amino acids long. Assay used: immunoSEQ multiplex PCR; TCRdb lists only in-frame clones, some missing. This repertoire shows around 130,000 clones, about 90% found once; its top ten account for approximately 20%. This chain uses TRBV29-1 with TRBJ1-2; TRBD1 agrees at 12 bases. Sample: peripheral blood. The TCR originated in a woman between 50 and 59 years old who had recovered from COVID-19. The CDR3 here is CSVEGDRGLVYGYTF. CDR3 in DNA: TGCAGCGTTGAAGGGGACAGGGGGCTGGTGTATGGCTACACCTTC.